The next 20 T cell receptor beta chains were all read from a single sample in a study of T cell repertoires in cytomegalovirus infection. Their antigen targets remain unknown. TCRdb used MiXCR to reprocess the reads, holding one entry per CDR3 protein. Of 700,000 to 850,000 distinct CDR3 sequences listed, around a third are singletons. Sequences were derived from cultured CD8+ T cells from PBMCs, sampled from culture after CMV antigen stimulation. The receptors stem from a human donor in good health (CMV status not recorded). Some clones in this sample may be carry-over from other donors' samples.

At least ten counts were recorded for this clonotype. This rearrangement joins TRBV7-2 to TRBJ1-6, with D hard to call. The V gene lost 2 bases and the J gene lost 4 bases, with 18 bases spanning the gap. Germline V gene data show CDR1 as SGHTA and CDR2 as FQGNSA. This CDR3 comprises 18 residues. The DNA for the CDR3 is TGTGCCAGCAGCTTAAGGACGGCCAACAGAAGGTATAATTCACCCCTCCACTTT. Its protein is CASSLRTANRRYNSPLHF.

This clonotype was seen a few times. The rearrangement joins TRBV6-2 or TRBV6-3 to TRBJ2-7, with D unclear. Trimming pared 0 bases from V and 3 bases from J, leaving 12 bases between. From germline, CDR1 is MNHEY and CDR2 SVGEGT. The CDR3 is 15 residues long. The CDR3 here is CASSYSKAFGYEQYV. For the CDR3, the DNA is TGTGCCAGCAGTTACTCGAAGGCGTTTGGCTACGAGCAGTACGTC.

This clonotype was observed a handful of times. The J gene is TRBJ1-2, the V gene TRBV7-9; possibly TRBD1 for D (5 bases). The CDR3 spans 15 residues. The V and J ends lost 5 bases and 2 bases respectively, with 15 bases between them. The germline V gene has CDR1 SEHNR and CDR2 FQNEAQ (reference sequence). DNA for the CDR3: TGTGCCAGCAGCGAGACAGTCCTGGGGAACTATGGCTACACCTTC. Protein product: CASSETVLGNYGYTF.

Only a few counts were recorded for this clonotype. The genes are TRBV7-6 and TRBJ2-6; 7 bases agree with TRBD1. The germline gives CDR1 SGHVS, CDR2 FNYEAQ. Trimming at V came to 2 bases and at J to 0 bases, leaving 10 bases not matched to a gene. The CDR3 has 19 amino acids. This CDR3 reads CASSLFWSGQSSGANVLTF. CDR3 in DNA: TGTGCCAGCAGCTTATTTTGGTCGGGACAGTCCTCTGGGGCCAACGTCCTGACTTTC.

With respect to this clonotype: An end of the junction differs from the germline gene, which may be a read error. V and J are TRBV4-1 and TRBJ2-7; no firm D call. The CDR3 runs to 13 residues. Germline loops: CDR1 MGHRA, CDR2 YSYEKL. CDR3: CASSQQIAYEQYF. CDR3 DNA sequence: TGTGCCAGCAGCCAACAGATTGCCTACGAGCAGTACTTC.

This clonotype was counted only a few times. V usage is TRBV2 and J usage is TRBJ2-5, with TRBD2 identical over 9 bases. V trimming: 2 bases; J trimming: 7 bases; junction bases outside the gene matches: 11. From germline, CDR1 is SNHLY and CDR2 FYNNEI. The CDR3 totals 16 residues. The CDR3 DNA reads as TGTGCCAGCAGTGAACGGGCTAGCGGGGTGCCGAGGACCCAGTACTTC. Translation gives CASSERASGVPRTQYF.

The chain links TRBV12-3 or TRBV12-4 to TRBJ2-1; 10 bases align to TRBD1. V lost 2 bases to trimming and J lost 5 bases; unmatched junction nucleotides: 9. The CDR3 runs to 17 residues. The CDR3 loop is CASSLWDRGLNDNEQFF. The CDR3 DNA reads TGTGCCAGCAGTTTATGGGACAGGGGTCTTAATGACAATGAGCAGTTCTTC.

This clonotype occurred a few times. V usage is TRBV7-9 and J usage is TRBJ1-2; D is unclear. The CDR3 runs 15 residues. The V gene's germline CDR1 is SEHNR and CDR2 FQNEAQ (reference sequence). V was shortened by 3 bases and J by 2 bases, with 13 bases between the two germline ends. CDR3 residues: CASSFGVEANYGYTF. The DNA for the CDR3 is TGTGCCAGCAGCTTTGGGGTTGAGGCAAACTATGGCTACACCTTC.

This clonotype was counted between two and nine times. The rearrangement links TRBV11-2 to TRBJ2-5; D ambiguous. This CDR3 is built from 16 residues. V lost 5 bases and J 1 base, leaving 17 bases between the germline ends. The germline V gene has CDR1 SGHAT and CDR2 FQNNGV. CDR3 DNA: TGTGCCAGCAGCGGATACAGAAGTCTGGGCCAAGAGACCCAGTACTTC. Protein: CASSGYRSLGQETQYF. Together with reference TRBV11-2 and TRBJ2-5, the CDR3 gives the full variable domain: EAGVAQSPRYKIIEKRQSVAFWCNPISGHATLYWYQQILGQGPKLLIQFQNNGVVDDSQLPKDRFSAERLKGVDSTLKIQPAKLEDSAVYLCASSGYRSLGQETQYFGPGTRLLVL.

V is TRBV20-1 and J is TRBJ1-1, with D unclear. CDR3 length equals 14 residues. Germline V gene data show CDR1 as DFQATT and CDR2 as SNEGSKA (reference sequence). The ends were cut back, 6 bases at V and 1 base at J, with 15 bases in the middle. CDR3 DNA sequence: TGCAGTGCCCGAAGTTTACACCGGAACACTGAAGCTTTCTTT. It yields the protein CSARSLHRNTEAFF.

The chain carries TRBV6-1 and TRBJ2-1; D is ambiguous. The ends were cut back, 8 bases at V and 0 bases at J, with 5 bases in the middle. The CDR3 contains 12 residues. CDR1 is MNHNS, CDR2 SASEGT, per germline. The CDR3 sequence: CASQISYNEQFF. The CDR3 nucleotides are TGTGCCAGCCAGATCTCCTACAATGAGCAGTTCTTC.

This clonotype was seen only once. This may stem from a read error, because a much larger clone lies one nucleotide away. The CDR3: CASSFPGNQPRHF. Written as DNA, the CDR3 is TGTGCCAGTAGTTTTCCCGGGAATCAGCCCCGGCATTTT. The rearrangement joins TRBV19 to TRBJ1-5; D is ambiguous. The germline V gene encodes CDR1 LNHDA and CDR2 SQIVND (reference sequence). The CDR3 loop spans 13 amino acids.

The sample holds a few counts of this clonotype. The chain employs TRBV28 and TRBJ1-6, with 9 bases that match TRBD1. Germline loops: CDR1 MDHEN, CDR2 SYDVKM. V lost 3 bases to trimming and J lost 10 bases; unmatched junction nucleotides: 7. The CDR3 contains 15 residues. CDR3 DNA: TGTGCCAGCAGTTTGGGACAGGGAACAAGATCACCCCTCCACTTT. Translated, it gives CASSLGQGTRSPLHF.

About this clonotype itself: A junction boundary mismatches the germline segment, possibly from a read error. The CDR3 is CASSPSNGGNNLPLHF. The CDR3 region has the DNA TGCGCCAGCAGCCCCTCCAACGGGGGCAATAATTTACCCCTCCACTTT. The chain uses TRBV4-3 and TRBJ1-6; weak D call: TRBD1 (6 bases). Germline CDR1 LGHNA, CDR2 YSLEER. The CDR3 is 16 amino acids.

This clonotype showed up just a few times. The chain links TRBV7-9 to TRBJ1-1; the D gene is possibly TRBD1 (5 bases). V was trimmed by 1 base and J by 0 bases, leaving 15 bases between them. Germline CDR1 reads SEHNR; CDR2 reads FQNEAQ (reference sequence). This CDR3 is 17 amino acids long. The CDR3 sequence: CASSLVGAAGMNTEAFF. For the CDR3, the DNA is TGTGCCAGCAGCTTAGTTGGGGCAGCGGGGATGAACACTGAAGCTTTCTTT.

The rearrangement uses TRBV6-1 and TRBJ1-4; D remains unclear. Per the germline V gene, CDR1 is MNHNS and CDR2 is SASEGT. With 2 bases removed from V and 7 bases from J, the gap between germline ends came to 17 bases. This CDR3 is built from 16 residues. The CDR3 region has the DNA TGTGCCAGCAGTGAACATGGGGTCCTCGGGATTGAAAAACTGTTTTTT. The encoded protein is CASSEHGVLGIEKLFF.

Written as DNA, the CDR3 is TGTGCCAGCAGCTTACCGGGACAGGGGAGCCCTAATGAGCAGTTCTTC. Encoded protein: CASSLPGQGSPNEQFF. The chain has TRBV7-6 and TRBJ2-1; TRBD1 matches 10 bases. Per germline, CDR1 SGHVS and CDR2 FNYEAQ. The CDR3 runs to 16 residues. The ends lost 2 bases at V and 7 bases at J; junction bases unmatched: 8.

The table lists this clonotype with many counts. The chain uses TRBV6-5 and TRBJ1-1, with 7 bases matching TRBD1. CDR1 MNHEY and CDR2 SVGAGI come from the germline V gene. V lost 5 bases to trimming and J lost 4 bases; unmatched junction nucleotides: 7. The CDR3 runs to 14 residues. DNA for the CDR3: TGTGCCAGCAGTACTCAGGGGGTACGCACTGAAGCTTTCTTT. Protein sequence: CASSTQGVRTEAFF.

This clonotype was detected many times. The chain couples TRBV7-6 to TRBJ1-3, with D possibly TRBD1 on 6 matching bases. The germline V gene has CDR1 SGHVS and CDR2 FNYEAQ. The CDR3 is 16 amino acids. Trimming pared 5 bases from V and 0 bases from J, leaving 14 bases between. CDR3 loop: CASSHHRERSGNTIYF. The CDR3 bases are TGTGCCAGCAGCCACCACAGGGAACGCTCTGGAAACACCATATATTTT.

This clonotype was observed many times. The rearrangement uses TRBV7-2 and TRBJ2-1; TRBD1 is a possible D gene (6 bases). Germline CDR1 SGHTA, CDR2 FQGNSA. There are 15 residues in the CDR3. The V end was cut by 5 bases, the J end by 3 bases, with 14 bases between. The CDR3 sequence is CASSREDRYYNEQFF. CDR3 in DNA: TGTGCCAGCAGCCGAGAGGACAGATACTACAATGAGCAGTTCTTC.